A selection of T cell receptor beta chains follows, all from one sample in a study of tumor-infiltrating lymphocytes in primary liver carcinoma. One entry per CDR3 protein results from TCRdb running MiXCR on the multiplex PCR reads. The data show about 190,000 distinct CDR3 sequences, with around 85% seen just once and around 18% held by the top ten. Sequencing input: tumor tissue from primary liver carcinoma. These receptors all stem from a man between 35 and 55 years old with primary liver carcinoma and hepatitis B virus infection. CDR3s include the opening cysteine and the closing phenylalanine or tryptophan. The D gene is left open where the match is weak. Only part of the rows carry a size: once, few, many, or a class if the clone is expanded.

J gene | D gene | clone size | V gene | CDR3 DNA | CDR3 protein
TRBJ1-4 | TRBD1 | NA | TRBV6-6 | TGTGCCAGCAGTAACTGGGGCAGGGGGCGAGGCGAAAAACTGTTTTTT | CASSNWGRGRGEKLFF
TRBJ2-3 | TRBD2 | NA | TRBV11-3 | TGTGCCAGCAGCATAGACAGCGGGAGTAAAGCAGATACGCAGTATTTT | CASSIDSGSKADTQYF
TRBJ2-2 | NA | NA | TRBV2 | TGTGCCAGCAGTGAAAAGGGGACGGGACTCTCGGATCTGTTTTTT | CASSEKGTGLSDLFF
TRBJ2-3 | NA | NA | TRBV24-1 | TGTGCCACCAGTGCGGCAGGTACGGTAGATATGCAGTATTTT | CATSAAGTVDMQYF
TRBJ2-5 | NA | many | TRBV30 | TGTTCCTATGGGCTAGCGCCCCAAGAGACCCAGTACTTC | CSYGLAPQETQYF
TRBJ2-5 | NA | NA | TRBV12-3/TRBV12-4 | TGTGCCAGCAGTCCACGGCAGTGGGAGACCCAGTACTTC | CASSPRQWETQYF
TRBJ2-5 | NA | many | TRBV24-1 | TGTGCCACCAGTCGGACAGTCCAAGAGACCCAGTACTTC | CATSRTVQETQYF
TRBJ2-5 | NA | NA | TRBV29-1 | TGCAGCGCTGAAGATCCTCTTCGGGAGAACCAGTACTTC | CSAEDPLRENQYF
TRBJ1-2 | NA | few | TRBV29-1 | TGCAGCGTTGAACCCCCTGGGACCTATGGCTACAGCTTC | CSVEPPGTYGYSF
TRBJ2-1 | NA | NA | TRBV5-6 | TGTGCCAGCAGCTTTAAGGGGGAGGGCCGATACAATGAGCAGTGCTTC | CASSFKGEGRYNEQCF
TRBJ2-5 | NA | NA | TRBV9 | TGTGCCAGCAGCGTGGGTGGGGCTCAAGAGACCCATTACTTC | CASSVGGAQETHYF
TRBJ2-1 | NA | NA | TRBV6-6 | TGTGTCAGCAGTTACTCTGAAGAAACAGGAGATGAGCAGTTCTTC | CVSSYSEETGDEQFF
TRBJ2-7 | TRBD1 | NA | TRBV6-1 | TGTGCCAGCAGCCCTCGCCGGGACAGTAGCTCCTACGATCAGTACTTC | CASSPRRDSSSYDQYF
TRBJ2-5 | TRBD1 | NA | TRBV10-3 | TGTGCTACCAAAAAAGGGGACAGGGAAGAGACCCAGTACTTC | CATKKGDREETQYF
TRBJ2-1 | NA | NA | TRBV12-3/TRBV12-4 | TGCGCCGGCAGTGTCGGACAGAACAATGAGCAGTTCTTC | CAGSVGQNNEQFF
TRBJ2-5 | NA | NA | TRBV5-4 | TGTGCGGGCAGCTTGGACAAGGCCGTCGAATACTTC | CAGSLDKAVEYF
TRBJ1-5 | NA | NA | TRBV5-4 | TGTGCCAGCAGCCGTGACGGAAATAGCAATCAGCTCCAGCATTTT | CASSRDGNSNQLQHF
TRBJ2-1 | TRBD2 | NA | TRBV6-1 | TGTGCCGGTCGACTAGCGGGAACCTATGAGCAGTTCTTC | CAGRLAGTYEQFF
TRBJ1-1 | NA | NA | TRBV5-1 | TGCACCAGCTGCTTGGACGGCATGAACACTGAAGCTTTCTTT | CTSCLDGMNTEAFF
TRBJ2-1 | NA | NA | TRBV6-2/TRBV6-3 | TGTGCCAGTAGCCGTCCCGGGGGCCGAGCGAATAAGCAGTTCTTC | CASSRPGGRANKQFF
TRBJ2-7 | NA | NA | TRBV11-2 | TGTGTCAGTAGCTTAACCCTGGCGGGGGCTAGCGAGCGGTACTTC | CVSSLTLAGASERYF
TRBJ2-1 | TRBD2 | NA | TRBV5-1 | TGCGCCAGCAGTTTGGTTTCTTGGGAGGGGCGTCATCTCTACAATGAGCGGTTCTTC | CASSLVSWEGRHLYNERFF
TRBJ2-1 | TRBD2 | NA | TRBV29-1 | TGCAGCGTTGGACTAGCGGGAGTGTACTACAATGAGCAATTCTTC | CSVGLAGVYYNEQFF
TRBJ1-5 | NA | NA | TRBV11-2 | TGTGCCAGCAGCTTAGTAGGGGTAACGTGGAGCAATCAGCCCCGGCAGTTT | CASSLVGVTWSNQPRQF
TRBJ1-1 | NA | once | TRBV5-4 | TGTTCCAGCAGCCAACAGGGTATGAACACTGAAGCTTTCTTT | CSSSQQGMNTEAFF
TRBJ2-2 | NA | few | TRBV12-5 | TGTGCTAGTAGTTTAGGGAATACCGGGGAGCTGTTTTTT | CASSLGNTGELFF
TRBJ2-1 | TRBD2 | NA | TRBV6-5 | TGTGCCAGCAATTCCAGCGGGAAAGCCTACAATGAGCAGTTCTTC | CASNSSGKAYNEQFF
TRBJ2-7 | NA | NA | TRBV4-3 | TGCACCAGCAGCCAAGCCGCCCAAGCCGCGGACGAGCAGTACTTC | CTSSQAAQAADEQYF
TRBJ1-4 | NA | NA | TRBV28 | TGTACTAGCGCCTCTGTGGGGAAACTGTTTTTT | CTSASVGKLFF
TRBJ2-1 | TRBD2 | NA | TRBV28 | TGCGCCAGCAGTCTCCTCGGACTAGCGGGAGGGCCCTACAATGAGCAGTTCTTC | CASSLLGLAGGPYNEQFF
TRBJ2-2 | NA | many | TRBV5-5 | TGTGCCAGCAGCTTGGCACCAGGGGGACTAACCGGGGAGCTGTTTTTT | CASSLAPGGLTGELFF
TRBJ1-2 | NA | NA | TRBV10-3 | TGTGCCATCAGGGGGGCCCGCGACAGTGACTATGGCTACACCTTC | CAIRGARDSDYGYTF
TRBJ1-5 | NA | NA | TRBV4-1 | TGCGCCAGCATTCCCATAGAGGGGAGCAATCAGTCCCAGCATTTC | CASIPIEGSNQSQHF
TRBJ2-5 | NA | once | TRBV11-2 | TGTGACAGCAGCCCCGTCTGGCTAGTCCCAGAGACCCAATACTTC | CDSSPVWLVPETQYF
TRBJ1-2 | NA | NA | TRBV14 | TGTGCCAGCTGCCAGAAGGGGAGTGGAGGCAGCCCCTATGGCTACACCTTC | CASCQKGSGGSPYGYTF
TRBJ2-1 | NA | NA | TRBV10-3 | TGTGCCTTCAGACGTGACTTGAGCTCCTACAGTGAGCAGTTCTTC | CAFRRDLSSYSEQFF
TRBJ2-2 | NA | NA | TRBV14 | TGTACCAGCAGCCGGCCGTCCAACGGGGAGCTGTTTTTT | CTSSRPSNGELFF